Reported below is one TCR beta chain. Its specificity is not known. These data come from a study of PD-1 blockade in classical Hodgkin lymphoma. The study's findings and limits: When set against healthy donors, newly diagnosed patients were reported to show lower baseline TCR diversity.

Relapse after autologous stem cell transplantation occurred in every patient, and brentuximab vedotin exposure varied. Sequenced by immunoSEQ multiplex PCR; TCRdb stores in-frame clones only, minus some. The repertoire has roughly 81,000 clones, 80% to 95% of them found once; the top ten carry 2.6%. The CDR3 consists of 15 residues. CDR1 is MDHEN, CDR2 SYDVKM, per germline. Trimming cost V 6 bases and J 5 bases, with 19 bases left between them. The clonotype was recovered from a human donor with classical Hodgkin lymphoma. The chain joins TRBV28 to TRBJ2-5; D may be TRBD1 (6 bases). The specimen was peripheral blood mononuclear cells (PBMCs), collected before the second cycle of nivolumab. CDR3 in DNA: TGTGCCAGCAGCCCTCGAATACAGGGCGGGGAGACCCAGTACTTC. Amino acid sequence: CASSPRIQGGETQYF.